This is a list of T cell receptor beta chains from one sample in a study of OX40 agonist ivuxolimab in advanced cancers. The method was immunoSEQ multiplex PCR; TCRdb's version includes in-frame clones alone and lacks a portion of them. The sample yields about 93,000 clones, 80% to 90% seen once. The material sequenced was CD4+ or CD8+ T cells sorted from blood, taken in a trial of the OX40 agonist ivuxolimab. The receptors stem from an adult with an advanced solid tumor such as melanoma, head and neck, liver or kidney cancer. Both conserved end residues are part of each CDR3. Fields, in order: V gene, J gene, clone size, D gene, CDR3 protein, CDR3 DNA. D genes are given only for firm matches. Part of the rows lack a size; the others show once, few, many or a class for expanded clones.

>TRBV5-5|TRBJ2-3|NA|NA
CASSSPRDASTDTQYF
TGTGCCAGCAGCTCGCCGAGGGACGCCAGCACAGATACGCAGTATTTT
>TRBV7-9|TRBJ1-5|few|NA
CASSSDYSPQHF
TGTGCCAGCAGCTCGGATTATTCTCCCCAGCATTTT
>TRBV30|TRBJ2-4|NA|NA
CAWSRAENIQYF
TGTGCCTGGAGCCGGGCCGAAAACATTCAGTACTTC
>TRBV7-9|TRBJ1-1|NA|NA
CASSLVGTSAEAFF
TGTGCCAGCAGCTTAGTGGGGACCTCCGCTGAAGCTTTCTTT
>TRBV4-2|TRBJ2-5|once|NA
CASSQERETQYF
TGTGCCAGCAGCCAAGAACGGGAGACCCAGTACTTC
>TRBV18|TRBJ1-5|NA|NA
CASSPREDNQPQHF
TGTGCCAGCTCACCGCGGGAGGACAATCAGCCCCAGCATTTT
>TRBV5-6|TRBJ1-2|few|NA
CASSLSVRAYGYTF
TGTGCCAGCAGCTTGTCTGTCAGGGCCTATGGCTACACCTTC
>TRBV27|TRBJ2-3|NA|TRBD2
CASSLGGREGDTQYF
TGTGCCAGCAGTTTAGGCGGGAGGGAGGGAGATACGCAGTATTTT
>TRBV7-9|TRBJ2-6|NA|NA
CASSLASGTGANVLTF
TGTGCCAGCAGCTTAGCGTCAGGGACTGGGGCCAACGTCCTGACTTTC
>TRBV15|TRBJ1-5|NA|NA
CATSRDGSSGTPRGQPQHF
TGTGCCACCAGCAGAGATGGGTCCTCAGGGACGCCCAGGGGTCAGCCCCAGCATTTT
>TRBV7-2|TRBJ2-7|NA|TRBD1
CASSPDRGISYEQYF
TGTGCCAGCAGCCCCGACAGGGGCATATCCTACGAGCAGTACTTC
>TRBV6-5|TRBJ2-7|NA|NA
CASSTTGQQYF
TGTGCCAGCAGTACCACGGGACAGCAGTACTTC
>TRBV7-9|TRBJ1-4|NA|NA
CASSLEPPEKLFF
TGTGCCAGCAGCTTAGAACCCCCGGAAAAACTGTTTTTT
>TRBV5-1|TRBJ2-3|NA|NA
CASGTGLTDTQYF
TGCGCCAGCGGAACCGGGCTCACAGATACGCAGTATTTT
>TRBV7-8|TRBJ2-7|NA|NA
CASSLAVDYEQYF
TGTGCCAGCAGCTTAGCTGTAGATTACGAGCAGTACTTC
>TRBV30|TRBJ1-3|NA|NA
CAWTWAPGTAGNTIYF
TGTGCCTGGACCTGGGCCCCAGGCACGGCTGGAAACACCATATATTTT
>TRBV5-1|TRBJ2-7|NA|NA
CASSLGVSYEQYF
TGCGCCAGCAGCTTGGGGGTCTCCTACGAGCAGTACTTC
>TRBV30|TRBJ1-2|NA|NA
CAWTRLLGGYGYTF
TGTGCCTGGACCAGGCTCCTAGGAGGGTATGGCTACACCTTC
>TRBV15|TRBJ1-1|few|NA
CATRRDRIMNTEAFF
TGTGCCACCAGAAGGGATAGGATAATGAACACTGAAGCTTTCTTT
>TRBV5-3|TRBJ1-2|NA|NA
CASSLDPSPYYGYTF
TGTGCCAGCAGCTTGGATCCAAGTCCTTACTATGGCTACACCTTC
>TRBV6-6|TRBJ2-7|NA|NA
CASSYDQGLYEQYF
TGTGCCAGCAGTTACGATCAGGGACTCTACGAGCAGTACTTC
>TRBV7-9|TRBJ1-4|NA|NA
CASSLITGLRDEKLFF
TGTGCCAGCAGCTTAATTACAGGGTTGAGGGATGAAAAACTGTTTTTT
>TRBV6-6|TRBJ1-5|NA|NA
CASNSGGSGQSQHF
TGTGCCAGCAACTCCGGGGGGTCGGGTCAGTCCCAGCATTTT
>TRBV7-2|TRBJ1-3|NA|NA
CASSAGTAGNTIYF
TGTGCCAGCAGCGCCGGGACGGCTGGAAACACCATATATTTT
>TRBV7-8|TRBJ1-4|NA|NA
CASSFDSHNEKLFF
TGTGCCAGCAGCTTCGACAGCCATAATGAAAAACTGTTTTTT
>TRBV10-3|TRBJ1-6|NA|TRBD1
CAISGTGGPSYNSPLHF
TGTGCCATTTCCGGGACAGGGGGCCCTAGCTATAATTCACCCCTCCACTTT
>TRBV5-4|TRBJ1-2|NA|TRBD1
CASSRTGGGYGYTF
TGTGCCAGCAGCCGGACAGGGGGAGGCTATGGCTACACCTTC
>TRBV27|TRBJ2-7|few|TRBD2
CASSYIPAGASYEQYF
TGTGCCAGCAGTTATATACCAGCGGGAGCGTCCTACGAGCAGTACTTC
>TRBV25-1|TRBJ1-1|NA|TRBD1
CASSPDGTGAWTEAFF
TGTGCCAGCAGCCCTGACGGGACAGGGGCGTGGACTGAAGCTTTCTTT
>TRBV6-6|TRBJ2-5|NA|NA
CASSYPGQKQETQYF
TGTGCCAGCAGTTACCCCGGACAGAAACAAGAGACCCAGTACTTC
>TRBV11-2|TRBJ1-1|NA|NA
CASSPYRVGGTEAFF
TGTGCCAGCAGCCCGTACAGGGTTGGGGGAACTGAAGCTTTCTTT
>TRBV30|TRBJ2-7|NA|NA
CAWSGDWAYEQYF
TGTGCCTGGAGTGGGGACTGGGCCTACGAGCAGTACTTC
>TRBV28|TRBJ1-1|NA|NA
CASSQGAPNTEAFF
TGTGCCAGCAGCCAAGGGGCGCCTAACACTGAAGCTTTCTTT
>TRBV2|TRBJ1-2|NA|TRBD1
CASSDQGDSYGYTF
TGTGCCAGCAGTGACCAGGGGGACAGTTATGGCTACACCTTC
>TRBV7-9|TRBJ2-7|NA|NA
CASSPYAASYEQYF
TGTGCCAGCAGCCCCTATGCGGCTTCCTACGAGCAGTACTTC
>TRBV4-1|TRBJ2-5|NA|TRBD2
CASSQDRLAGGWRETQYF
TGCGCCAGCAGCCAAGATAGGCTAGCGGGAGGGTGGCGAGAGACCCAGTACTTC
>TRBV5-1|TRBJ2-1|NA|TRBD2
CASSSRGGPYNEQFF
TGCGCCAGCAGTAGTCGGGGGGGCCCCTACAATGAGCAGTTCTTC
>TRBV21-1|TRBJ1-4|NA|NA
CASSKELHLGHILSTNEKLFF
TGTGCCAGCAGCAAAGAATTGCATTTGGGACACATTTTGTCAACTAATGAAAAACTGTTTTTT
>TRBV5-1|TRBJ2-2|NA|NA
CASSLGRNTGELFF
TGCGCCAGCAGCTTGGGAAGGAACACCGGGGAGCTGTTTTTT
>TRBV5-6|TRBJ2-3|NA|NA
CASSPPGGTQYF
TGTGCCAGCAGCCCACCTGGGGGTACGCAGTATTTT
>TRBV9|TRBJ2-2|NA|NA
CASSVSLGDTGELFF
TGTGCCAGCAGCGTCAGCCTAGGGGACACCGGGGAGCTGTTTTTT
>TRBV9|TRBJ2-2|NA|NA
CASSASGNTGELFF
TGTGCCAGCAGCGCCTCAGGGAACACCGGGGAGCTGTTTTTT
>TRBV18|TRBJ1-1|NA|NA
CASSPALVNTEAFF
TGTGCCAGCTCACCGGCGCTAGTGAACACTGAAGCTTTCTTT
>TRBV6-5|TRBJ1-1|NA|NA
CASSSQGNTEAFF
TGTGCCAGCAGTTCTCAGGGGAACACTGAAGCTTTCTTT
>TRBV9|TRBJ1-1|NA|NA
CASSVGSMNTEAFF
TGTGCCAGCAGCGTAGGCAGCATGAACACTGAAGCTTTCTTT